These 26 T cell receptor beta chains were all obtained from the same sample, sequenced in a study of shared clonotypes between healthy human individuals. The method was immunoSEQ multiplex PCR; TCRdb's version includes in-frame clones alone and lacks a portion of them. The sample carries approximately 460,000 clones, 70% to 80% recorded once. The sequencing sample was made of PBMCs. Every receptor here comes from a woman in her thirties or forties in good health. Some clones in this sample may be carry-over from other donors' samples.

The CDR3 DNA reads TGTGCCAGCAAAGCTCGTCTCTTAGGTGATGAGACCCAGTACTTC. Translated: CASKARLLGDETQYF. V and J are TRBV2 and TRBJ2-5; D call uncertain. Trimming pared 7 bases from V and 5 bases from J, leaving 20 bases between. The CDR3 consists of 15 residues. Germline V gene lookup returns CDR1 SNHLY and CDR2 FYNNEI.

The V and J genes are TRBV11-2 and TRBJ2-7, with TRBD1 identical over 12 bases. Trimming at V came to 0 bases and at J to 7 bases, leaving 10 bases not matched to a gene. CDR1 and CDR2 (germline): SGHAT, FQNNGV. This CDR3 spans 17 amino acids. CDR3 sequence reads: CASSLETGQGARIEQYF. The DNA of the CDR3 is TGTGCCAGCAGCTTAGAAACGGGACAGGGGGCGCGAATTGAGCAGTACTTC.

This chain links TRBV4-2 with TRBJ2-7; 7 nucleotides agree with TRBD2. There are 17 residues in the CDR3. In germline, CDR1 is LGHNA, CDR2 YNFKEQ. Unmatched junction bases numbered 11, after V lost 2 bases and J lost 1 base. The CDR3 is CASSQLAAGVTSYEQYF. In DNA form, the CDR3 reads TGTGCCAGCAGCCAACTCGCTGCGGGGGTCACGTCCTACGAGCAGTACTTC.

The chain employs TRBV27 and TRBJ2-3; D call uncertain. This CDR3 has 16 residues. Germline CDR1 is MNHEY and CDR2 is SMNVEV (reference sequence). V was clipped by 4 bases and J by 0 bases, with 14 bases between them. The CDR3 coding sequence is TGTGCCAGCAGTTCGCGACTGAGGTTTAGCACAGATACGCAGTATTTT. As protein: CASSSRLRFSTDTQYF.

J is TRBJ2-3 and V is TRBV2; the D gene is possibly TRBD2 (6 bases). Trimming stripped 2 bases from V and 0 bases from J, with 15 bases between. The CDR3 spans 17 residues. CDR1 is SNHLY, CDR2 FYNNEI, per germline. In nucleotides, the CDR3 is TGTGCCAGCAGTGAAAGGTGGAGGGAAACTAGCACAGATACGCAGTATTTT. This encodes CASSERWRETSTDTQYF.

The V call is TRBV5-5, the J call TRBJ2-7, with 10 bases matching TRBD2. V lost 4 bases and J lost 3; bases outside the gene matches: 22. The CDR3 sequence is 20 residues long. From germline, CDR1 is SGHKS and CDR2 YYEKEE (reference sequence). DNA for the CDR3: TGTGCCAGCAGCCCTCCGGGCCCCTGGGGCTCTAGCGGGAGTATCTACGAGCAGTACTTC. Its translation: CASSPPGPWGSSGSIYEQYF.

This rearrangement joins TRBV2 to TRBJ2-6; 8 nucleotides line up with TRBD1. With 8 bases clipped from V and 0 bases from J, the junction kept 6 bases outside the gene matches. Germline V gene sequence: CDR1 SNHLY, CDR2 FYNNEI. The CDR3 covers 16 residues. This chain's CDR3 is CASVGTGLSGANVLTF. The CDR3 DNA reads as TGTGCCAGCGTGGGGACAGGCCTCTCTGGGGCCAACGTCCTGACTTTC.

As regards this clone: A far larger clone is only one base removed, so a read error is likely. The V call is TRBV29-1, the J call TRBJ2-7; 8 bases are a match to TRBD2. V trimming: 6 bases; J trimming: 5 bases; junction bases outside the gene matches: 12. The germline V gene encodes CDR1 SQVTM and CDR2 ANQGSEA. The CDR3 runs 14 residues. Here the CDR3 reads CSVQGGGLVNEQYF. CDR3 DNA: TGCAGCGTCCAAGGAGGGGGACTAGTGAACGAGCAGTACTTC.

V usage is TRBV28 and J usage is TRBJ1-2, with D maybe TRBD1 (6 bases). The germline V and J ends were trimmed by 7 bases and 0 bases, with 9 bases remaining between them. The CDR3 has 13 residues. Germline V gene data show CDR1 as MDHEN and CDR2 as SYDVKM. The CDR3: CASIPGANYGYTF. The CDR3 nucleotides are TGTGCCAGCATCCCAGGGGCTAACTATGGCTACACCTTC.

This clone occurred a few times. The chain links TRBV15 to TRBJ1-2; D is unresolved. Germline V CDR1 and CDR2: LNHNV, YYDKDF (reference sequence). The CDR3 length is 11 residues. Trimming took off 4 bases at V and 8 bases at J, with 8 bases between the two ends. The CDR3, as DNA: TGTGCCACCAGCAACGGGAGGGGCTACACCTTC. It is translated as CATSNGRGYTF.

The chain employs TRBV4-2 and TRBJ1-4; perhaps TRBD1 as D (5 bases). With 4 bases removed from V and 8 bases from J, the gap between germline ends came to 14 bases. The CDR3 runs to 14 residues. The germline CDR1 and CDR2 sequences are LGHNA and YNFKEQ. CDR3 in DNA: TGTGCCAGCAGCCTTGATGGGGGTTACGAAAAACTGTTTTTT. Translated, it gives CASSLDGGYEKLFF.

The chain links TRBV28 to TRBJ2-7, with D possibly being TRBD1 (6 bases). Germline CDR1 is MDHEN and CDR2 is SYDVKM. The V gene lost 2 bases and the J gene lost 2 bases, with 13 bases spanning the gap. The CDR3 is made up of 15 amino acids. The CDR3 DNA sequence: TGTGCCAGCAGTTTAGTCAGGGGACGAACCTACGAGCAGTACTTC. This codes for CASSLVRGRTYEQYF.

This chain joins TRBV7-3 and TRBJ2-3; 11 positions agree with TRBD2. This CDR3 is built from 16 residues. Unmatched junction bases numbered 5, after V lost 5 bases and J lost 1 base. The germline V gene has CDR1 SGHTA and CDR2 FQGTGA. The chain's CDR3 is CASSQIAGGGTDTQYF. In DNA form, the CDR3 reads TGTGCCAGCAGCCAAATAGCGGGAGGGGGCACAGATACGCAGTATTTT. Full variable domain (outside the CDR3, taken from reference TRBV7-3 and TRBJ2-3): GAGVSQTPSNKVTEKGKYVELRCDPISGHTALYWYRQSLGQGPEFLIYFQGTGAADDSGLPNDRFFAVRPEGSVSTLKIQRTERGDSAVYLCASSQIAGGGTDTQYFGPGTRLTVL.

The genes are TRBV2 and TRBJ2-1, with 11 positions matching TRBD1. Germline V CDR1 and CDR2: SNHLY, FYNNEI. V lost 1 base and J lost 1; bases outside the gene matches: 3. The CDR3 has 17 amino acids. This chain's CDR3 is CASSEEGQGASYNEQFF. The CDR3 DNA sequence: TGTGCCAGCAGTGAAGAAGGACAGGGGGCATCCTACAATGAGCAGTTCTTC.

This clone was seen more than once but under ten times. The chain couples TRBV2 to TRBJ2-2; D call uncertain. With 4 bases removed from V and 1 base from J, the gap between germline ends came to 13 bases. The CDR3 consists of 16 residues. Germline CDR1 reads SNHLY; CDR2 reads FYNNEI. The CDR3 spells CASSALAFQNTGELFF. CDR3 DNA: TGTGCCAGCAGTGCATTGGCCTTCCAGAACACCGGGGAGCTGTTTTTT.

DNA of the CDR3: TGCGCCAGCAGCTTGTCCAGCGGGATTTACGAGCAGTACTTC. Its translation is CASSLSSGIYEQYF. The chain recombines TRBV5-1 with TRBJ2-7, with 7 bases matching TRBD2. Trimming removed 1 base from V and 4 bases from J; junction bases left unmatched: 5. This CDR3 spans 14 amino acids. The germline V gene encodes CDR1 SGHRS and CDR2 YFSETQ.

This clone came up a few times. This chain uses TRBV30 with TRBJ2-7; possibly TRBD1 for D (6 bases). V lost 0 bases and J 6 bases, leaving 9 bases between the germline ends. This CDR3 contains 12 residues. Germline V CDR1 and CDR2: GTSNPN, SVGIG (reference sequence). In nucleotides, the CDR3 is TGTGCCTGGAGTGTAGGGACATCCGAGCAGTACTTC. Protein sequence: CAWSVGTSEQYF.

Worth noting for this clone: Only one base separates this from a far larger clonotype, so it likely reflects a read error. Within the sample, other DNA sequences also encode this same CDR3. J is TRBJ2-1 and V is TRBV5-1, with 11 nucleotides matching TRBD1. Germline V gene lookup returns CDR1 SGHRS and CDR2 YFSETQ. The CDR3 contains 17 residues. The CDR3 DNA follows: TGCGCCAGTAGCTTGGTGTTTGGGACAGGGGGTCAGGCTGAGCAGTTCTTC. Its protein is CASSLVFGTGGQAEQFF.

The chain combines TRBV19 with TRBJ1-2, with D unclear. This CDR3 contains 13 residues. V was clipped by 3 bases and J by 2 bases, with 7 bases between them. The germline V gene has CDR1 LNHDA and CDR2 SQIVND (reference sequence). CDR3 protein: CASSMAENYGYTF. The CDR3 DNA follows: TGTGCCAGTAGTATGGCAGAGAACTATGGCTACACCTTC.

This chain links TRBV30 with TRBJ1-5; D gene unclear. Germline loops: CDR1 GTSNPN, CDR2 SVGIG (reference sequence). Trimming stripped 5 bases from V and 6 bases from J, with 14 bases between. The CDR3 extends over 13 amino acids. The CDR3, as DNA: TGTGCCTGGGGAGAGAATCGTGGTCAGCCCCAGCATTTT. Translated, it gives CAWGENRGQPQHF.

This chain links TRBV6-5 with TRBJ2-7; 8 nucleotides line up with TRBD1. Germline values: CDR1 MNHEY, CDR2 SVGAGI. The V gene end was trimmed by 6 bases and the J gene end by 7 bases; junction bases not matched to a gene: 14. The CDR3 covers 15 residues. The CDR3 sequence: CASSLRTGRLYEQYF. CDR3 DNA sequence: TGTGCCAGCAGCCTACGGACAGGGAGGCTCTATGAGCAGTACTTC.

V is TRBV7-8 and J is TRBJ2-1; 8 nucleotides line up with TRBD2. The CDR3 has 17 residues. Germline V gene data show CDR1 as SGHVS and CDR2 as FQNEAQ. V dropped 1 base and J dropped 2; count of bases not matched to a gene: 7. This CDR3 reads CASSLVPQAGAYNEQFF. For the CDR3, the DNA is TGTGCCAGCAGCTTAGTACCCCAAGCGGGAGCCTACAATGAGCAGTTCTTC.

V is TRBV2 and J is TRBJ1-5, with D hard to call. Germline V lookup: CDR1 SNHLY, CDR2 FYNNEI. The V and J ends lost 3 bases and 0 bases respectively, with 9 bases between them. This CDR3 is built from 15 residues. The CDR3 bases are TGTGCCAGCAGTGACGGACGAATTAGCAATCAGCCCCAGCATTTT. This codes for CASSDGRISNQPQHF.

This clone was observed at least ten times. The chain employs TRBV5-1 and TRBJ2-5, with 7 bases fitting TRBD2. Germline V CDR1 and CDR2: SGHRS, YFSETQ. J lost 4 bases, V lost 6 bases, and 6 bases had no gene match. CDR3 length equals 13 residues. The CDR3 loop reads CASTRERGETQYF. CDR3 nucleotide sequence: TGCGCCAGCACCAGGGAGCGGGGAGAGACCCAGTACTTC.

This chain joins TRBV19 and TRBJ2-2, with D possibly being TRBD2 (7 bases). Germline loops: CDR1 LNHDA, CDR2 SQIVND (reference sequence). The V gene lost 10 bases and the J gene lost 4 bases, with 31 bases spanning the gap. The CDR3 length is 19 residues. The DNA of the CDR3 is TGTGCCACTTCAACCTCACTGGTAGAGCGGGACATTCCCACCGGGGAGCTGTTTTTT. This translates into CATSTSLVERDIPTGELFF.

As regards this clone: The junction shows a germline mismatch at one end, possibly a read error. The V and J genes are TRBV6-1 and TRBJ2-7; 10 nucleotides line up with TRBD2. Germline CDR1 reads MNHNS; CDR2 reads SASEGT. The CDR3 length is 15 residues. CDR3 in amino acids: CASSEGTSATYEQYF. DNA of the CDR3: TGTGCCAGCAGCGAAGGGACTAGCGCCACCTACGAGCAGTACTTC.